The 13 T cell receptor beta chains given below trace back to one sample, sequenced in a study of regulatory T cells in long-lasting Graves disease. Building the TCR beta libraries relied on iRepertoire HTBI primers, and CDR3 regions underwent Arm-PCR. One entry per CDR3 protein results from TCRdb running MiXCR on the multiplex PCR reads. The table has 700,000 or so distinct CDR3 sequences, 30% seen once. Sample time point: persistent/refractory GD, antithyroid drugs over 5 years with positive TRAb. The TCR library was made from RNA that had been extracted from PBMCs in TRIzol. The sample here was peripheral blood mononuclear cells (PBMCs), taken when the disease was refractory, from a patient treated with antithyroid drugs. The receptors here all came from a female donor with Graves disease.

Only a few counts were recorded for this clonotype. This sequence joins TRBV20-1 and TRBJ2-7, with 7 bases fitting TRBD2. Trimming removed 7 bases from V and 3 bases from J; junction bases left unmatched: 9. Germline V gives CDR1 DFQATT, CDR2 SNEGSKA (reference sequence). The CDR3 is made up of 13 amino acids. CDR3 sequence reads: CSGTTSNDYEQYF. The CDR3 nucleotides are TGCAGTGGCACGACTAGCAATGACTACGAGCAGTACTTC.

There are many counts of this clonotype. This rearrangement joins TRBV6-1 to TRBJ1-2, with TRBD1 as a possible D gene (6 bases). The CDR3 extends over 13 amino acids. Looked up from germline, CDR1 is MNHNS and CDR2 is SASEGT. Trimming stripped 6 bases from V and 8 bases from J, with 16 bases between. CDR3 amino acids: CASRSTGSGGYTF. The CDR3 DNA reads TGTGCCAGCAGATCCACAGGGTCGGGAGGCTACACCTTC.

The rearrangement uses TRBV15 and TRBJ1-2; D gene ambiguous. There are 10 residues in the CDR3. V shed 3 bases and J shed 8 bases, with 4 bases lying between them. The V gene's germline CDR1 is LNHNV and CDR2 YYDKDF (reference sequence). The CDR3 loop is CATSRKGYTF. The CDR3, as DNA: TGTGCCACCAGCAGGAAAGGCTACACCTTC. Combining the CDR3 with reference TRBV15 and TRBJ1-2 gives the whole variable domain DAMVIQNPRYQVTQFGKPVTLSCSQTLNHNVMYWYQQKSSQAPKLLFHYYDKDFNNEADTPDNFQSRRPNTSFCFLDIRSPGLGDTAMYLCATSRKGYTFGSGTRLTVV.

CDR3 bases: TGTGCCTGGACGGAGACGGAGACCCAGTACTTC. It yields the protein CAWTETETQYF. The V gene is TRBV30, the J gene TRBJ2-5; D not resolved. V lost 4 bases and J lost 5, with 8 bases in between. Germline V gene sequence: CDR1 GTSNPN, CDR2 SVGIG (reference sequence). There are 11 residues in the CDR3.

The chain recombines TRBV27 with TRBJ2-6, with 8 bases aligning to TRBD1. V trimming: 5 bases; J trimming: 3 bases; junction bases outside the gene matches: 6. This CDR3 spans 16 amino acids. CDR1 and CDR2 (germline): MNHEY, SMNVEV (reference sequence). In DNA, the CDR3 is TGTGCCAGCAGTCCCCAGGGGGCGTATGGGGCCAACGTCCTGACTTTC. This gives the protein CASSPQGAYGANVLTF.

In its sample, this clonotype was seen many times. The V call is TRBV2, the J call TRBJ1-1; possible D gene TRBD1, 5 bases. Trimming removed 7 bases from V and 2 bases from J, with 11 bases in between. The germline V gene encodes CDR1 SNHLY and CDR2 FYNNEI. The CDR3 spans 13 residues. The CDR3 region has the DNA TGTGCCAGCATTCAAGACAGAAACACTGAAGCTTTCTTT. Protein sequence: CASIQDRNTEAFF. The variable domain in full, with the rest retrieved from reference TRBV2 and TRBJ1-1, is EPEVTQTPSHQVTQMGQEVILRCVPISNHLYFYWYRQILGQKVEFLVSFYNNEISEKSEIFDDQFSVERPDGSNFTLKIRSTKLEDSAMYFCASIQDRNTEAFFGQGTRLTVV.

The chain employs TRBV7-9 and TRBJ2-7; a weak D match, TRBD2 (6 bases). The germline V gene encodes CDR1 SEHNR and CDR2 FQNEAQ (reference sequence). Trimming left V 6 bases short and J 3 bases short, with 12 bases between. The CDR3 consists of 13 residues. The CDR3 spells CASRRDVGYEQYF. In DNA form, the CDR3 reads TGTGCCAGCAGGCGGGACGTAGGCTACGAGCAGTACTTC.

This chain joins TRBV7-3 and TRBJ2-5, with 11 bases that match TRBD2. Germline CDR1 SGHTA, CDR2 FQGTGA. V trimming: 0 bases; J trimming: 3 bases; junction bases outside the gene matches: 3. The CDR3 runs to 16 residues. The DNA of the CDR3 is TGTGCCAGCAGCTTAACGAAGACTAGCGGGAAAGAGACCCAGTACTTC. It specifies CASSLTKTSGKETQYF. The variable domain in full, completed from reference TRBV7-3 and TRBJ2-5, reads GAGVSQTPSNKVTEKGKYVELRCDPISGHTALYWYRQSLGQGPEFLIYFQGTGAADDSGLPNDRFFAVRPEGSVSTLKIQRTERGDSAVYLCASSLTKTSGKETQYFGPGTRLLVL.

For this clonotype: A much more abundant neighbour one base away suggests this may be a read error. The conserved closing phenylalanine or tryptophan is absent in this CDR3, likely reflecting a read error. This chain joins TRBV28 and TRBJ1-5; D may be TRBD1 (6 bases). The CDR3 runs 16 residues. Germline V gene lookup returns CDR1 MDHEN and CDR2 SYDVKM. Deletions cut 10 bases from V and 1 base from J, with 20 bases between. The CDR3 sequence: CATHPSGTLSNQPQHS. The CDR3 nucleotides read TGTGCCACACACCCATCGGGGACACTCAGCAATCAGCCCCAGCATTCT.

This clonotype was observed at least ten times. This rearrangement joins TRBV6-1 to TRBJ2-7, with TRBD2 matching 14 bases. CDR1 and CDR2 from the germline V gene are MNHNS and SASEGT. CDR3 size: 17 residues. Unmatched junction bases numbered 9, after V lost 5 bases and J lost 3 bases. The chain's CDR3 is CASSPVPGLAGVYEQYF. CDR3 nucleotides: TGTGCCAGCAGTCCAGTCCCGGGACTAGCGGGGGTCTACGAGCAGTACTTC.

In its sample, this clonotype was seen many times. The CDR3 DNA reads as TGTGCCAGCAAGAACGGAGTCTATGGCTACACCTTC. Translated, it gives CASKNGVYGYTF. The gene calls are TRBV6-1 and TRBJ1-2; no firm D call. V lost 7 bases to trimming and J lost 4 bases, with 10 bases between them. Germline V gives CDR1 MNHNS, CDR2 SASEGT. The CDR3 sequence is 12 residues long.

This chain joins TRBV19 and TRBJ2-2; no reliable D call. This CDR3 comprises 11 residues. V gave up 6 bases and J gave up 8 bases, with 7 bases separating them. CDR1 and CDR2 from the germline V gene are LNHDA and SQIVND (reference sequence). The CDR3 nucleotides read TGTGCCAGTAGAGGTATGGGGGAGCTGTTTTTT. It codes for CASRGMGELFF.

This clonotype was counted only a few times. The chain couples TRBV10-3 to TRBJ1-6, with D maybe TRBD1 (5 bases). Germline CDR1 and CDR2: ENHRY and SYGVKD. Trimming took off 6 bases at V and 5 bases at J, with 11 bases between the two ends. The CDR3 consists of 14 residues. CDR3 sequence: CAIRRDRDNSPLHF. The CDR3 nucleotides read TGTGCCATCAGAAGGGACCGTGATAATTCACCCCTCCACTTT.